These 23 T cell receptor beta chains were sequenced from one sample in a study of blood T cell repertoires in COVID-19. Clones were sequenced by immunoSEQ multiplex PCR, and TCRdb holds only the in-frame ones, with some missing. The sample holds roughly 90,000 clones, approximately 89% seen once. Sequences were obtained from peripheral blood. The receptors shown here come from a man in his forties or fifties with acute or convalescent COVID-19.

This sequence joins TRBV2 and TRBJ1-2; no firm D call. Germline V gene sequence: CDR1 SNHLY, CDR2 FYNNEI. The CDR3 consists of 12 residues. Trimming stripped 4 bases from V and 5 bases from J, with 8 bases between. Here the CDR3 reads CASSVRGYGYTF. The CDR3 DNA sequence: TGTGCCAGCAGTGTAAGAGGATATGGCTACACCTTC.

The CDR3 bases are TGCGCCAGCAGCCAGCGGGACCTCAACACCGGGGAGCTGTTTTTT. As protein: CASSQRDLNTGELFF. The chain combines TRBV4-1 with TRBJ2-2; D perhaps matches TRBD2 (6 bases). Trimming pared 3 bases from V and 2 bases from J, leaving 10 bases between. This CDR3 has 15 residues. The germline V gene encodes CDR1 MGHRA and CDR2 YSYEKL.

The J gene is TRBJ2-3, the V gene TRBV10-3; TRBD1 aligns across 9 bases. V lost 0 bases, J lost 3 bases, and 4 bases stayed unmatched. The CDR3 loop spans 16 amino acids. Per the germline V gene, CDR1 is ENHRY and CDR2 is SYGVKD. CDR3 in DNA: TGTGCCATCAGTGAGTCGGGACAGGGAGGGACAGATACGCAGTATTTT. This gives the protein CAISESGQGGTDTQYF.

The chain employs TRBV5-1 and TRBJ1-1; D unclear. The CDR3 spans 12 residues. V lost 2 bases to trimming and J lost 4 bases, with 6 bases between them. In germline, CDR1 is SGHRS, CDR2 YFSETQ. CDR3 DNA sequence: TGCGCCAGCAGCTTTGGGAGCACTGAAGCTTTCTTT. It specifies CASSFGSTEAFF. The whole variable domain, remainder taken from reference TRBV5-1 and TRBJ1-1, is KAGVTQTPRYLIKTRGQQVTLSCSPISGHRSVSWYQQTPGQGLQFLFEYFSETQRNKGNFPGRFSGRQFSNSRSEMNVSTLELGDSALYLCASSFGSTEAFFGQGTRLTVV.

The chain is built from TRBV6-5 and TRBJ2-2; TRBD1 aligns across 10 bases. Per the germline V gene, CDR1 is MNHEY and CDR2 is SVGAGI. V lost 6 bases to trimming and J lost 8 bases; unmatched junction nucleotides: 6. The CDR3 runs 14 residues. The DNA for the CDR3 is TGTGCCAGCAGGTGGACAGGGGGAAGTGGGGAGCTGTTTTTT. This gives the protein CASRWTGGSGELFF.

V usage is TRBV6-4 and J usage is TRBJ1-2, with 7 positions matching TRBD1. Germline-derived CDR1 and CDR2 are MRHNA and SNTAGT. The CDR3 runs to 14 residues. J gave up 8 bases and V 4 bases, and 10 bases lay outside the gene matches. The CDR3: CASSADHNRGGYTF. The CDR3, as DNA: TGTGCCAGCAGTGCCGATCATAACAGGGGAGGCTACACCTTC.

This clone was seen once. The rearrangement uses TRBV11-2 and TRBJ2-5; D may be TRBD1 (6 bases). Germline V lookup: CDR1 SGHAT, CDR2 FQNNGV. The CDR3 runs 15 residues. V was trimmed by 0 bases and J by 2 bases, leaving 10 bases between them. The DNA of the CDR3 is TGTGCCAGCAGCTTAGATAGTACAGGGCAAGAGACCCAGTACTTC. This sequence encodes CASSLDSTGQETQYF.

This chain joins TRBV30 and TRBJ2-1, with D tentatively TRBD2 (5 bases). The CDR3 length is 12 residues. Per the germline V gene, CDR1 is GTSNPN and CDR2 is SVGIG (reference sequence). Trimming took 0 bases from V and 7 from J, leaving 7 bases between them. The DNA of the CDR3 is TGTGCCTGGAGTGTATCGGGAAATGAGCAGTTCTTC. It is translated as CAWSVSGNEQFF. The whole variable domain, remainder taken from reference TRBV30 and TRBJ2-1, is SQTIHQWPATLVQPVGSPLSLECTVEGTSNPNLYWYRQAAGRGLQLLFYSVGIGQISSEVPQNLSASRPQDRQFILSSKKLLLSDSGFYLCAWSVSGNEQFFGPGTRLTVL.

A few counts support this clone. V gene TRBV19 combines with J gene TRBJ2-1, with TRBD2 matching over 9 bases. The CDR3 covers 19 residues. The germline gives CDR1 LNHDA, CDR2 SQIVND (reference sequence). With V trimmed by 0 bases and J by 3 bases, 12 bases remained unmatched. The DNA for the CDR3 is TGTGCCAGTAGTATAGATCCCAGGGGCCTAGCGGGGCACTACAATGAGCAGTTCTTC. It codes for CASSIDPRGLAGHYNEQFF.

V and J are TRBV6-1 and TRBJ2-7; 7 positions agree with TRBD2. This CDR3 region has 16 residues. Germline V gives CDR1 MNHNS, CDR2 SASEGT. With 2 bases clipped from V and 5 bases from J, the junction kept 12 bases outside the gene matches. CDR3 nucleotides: TGTGCCAGCAGTGAATCGCTAGGAGGCGGGAGCAACGAGCAGTACTTC. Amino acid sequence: CASSESLGGGSNEQYF.

CDR3 sequence (DNA): TGTGCCAGCAGTTCTCAGGACGGGAGCTCTGGAAACACCATATATTTT. Translated: CASSSQDGSSGNTIYF. This sequence joins TRBV6-6 and TRBJ1-3; D unresolved. Looked up from germline, CDR1 is MNHNY and CDR2 is SVGAGI (reference sequence). Between the trimmed V and J ends, which lost 4 bases and 0 bases, there was a span of 13 bases. There are 16 residues in the CDR3.

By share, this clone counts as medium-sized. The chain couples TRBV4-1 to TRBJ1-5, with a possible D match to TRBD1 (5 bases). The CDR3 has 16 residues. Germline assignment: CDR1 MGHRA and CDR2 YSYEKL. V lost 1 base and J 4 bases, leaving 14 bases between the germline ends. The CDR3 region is CASSQAETVGNQPQHF. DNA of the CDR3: TGCGCCAGCAGCCAAGCAGAGACAGTCGGAAATCAGCCCCAGCATTTT.

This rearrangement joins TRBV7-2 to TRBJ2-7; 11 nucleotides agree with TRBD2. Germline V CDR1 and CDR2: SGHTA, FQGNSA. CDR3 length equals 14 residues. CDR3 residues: CASSVAGGRNEQYV. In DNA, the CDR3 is TGTGCCAGCAGCGTAGCGGGGGGGCGGAACGAGCAGTACGTC.

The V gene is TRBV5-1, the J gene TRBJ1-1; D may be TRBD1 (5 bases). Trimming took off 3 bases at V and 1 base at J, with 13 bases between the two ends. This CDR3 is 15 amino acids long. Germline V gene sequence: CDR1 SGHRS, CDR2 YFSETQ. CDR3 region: CASSSAPTENTEAFF. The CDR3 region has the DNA TGCGCCAGCAGCTCCGCCCCGACAGAGAACACTGAAGCTTTCTTT.

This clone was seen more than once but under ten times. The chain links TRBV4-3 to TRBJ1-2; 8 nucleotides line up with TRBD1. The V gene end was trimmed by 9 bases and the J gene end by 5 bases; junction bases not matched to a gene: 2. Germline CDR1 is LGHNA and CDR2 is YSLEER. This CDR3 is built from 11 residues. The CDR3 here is CASTGGYGYTF. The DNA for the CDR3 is TGCGCCAGTACAGGGGGGTATGGCTACACCTTC.

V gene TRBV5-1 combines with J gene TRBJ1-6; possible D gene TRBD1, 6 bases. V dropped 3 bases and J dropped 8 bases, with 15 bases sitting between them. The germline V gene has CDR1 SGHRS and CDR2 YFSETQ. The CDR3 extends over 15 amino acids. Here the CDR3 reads CASSSGATVDSPLHF. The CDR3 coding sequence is TGCGCCAGCAGCTCAGGGGCGACTGTAGATTCACCCCTCCACTTT.

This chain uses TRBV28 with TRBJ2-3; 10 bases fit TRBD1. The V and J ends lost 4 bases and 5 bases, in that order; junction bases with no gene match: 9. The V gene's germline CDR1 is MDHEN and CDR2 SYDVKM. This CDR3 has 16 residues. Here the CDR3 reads CASSSPRQGAKDTQYF. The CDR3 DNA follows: TGTGCCAGCAGTTCCCCTAGACAGGGGGCGAAAGATACGCAGTATTTT.

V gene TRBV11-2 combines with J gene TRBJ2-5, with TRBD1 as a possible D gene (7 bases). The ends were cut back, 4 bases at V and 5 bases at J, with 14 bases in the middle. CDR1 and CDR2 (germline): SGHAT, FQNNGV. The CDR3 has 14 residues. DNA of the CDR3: TGTGCCAGCAGCTCCTACTCAGGGGGGGAGACCCAGTACTTC. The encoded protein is CASSSYSGGETQYF.

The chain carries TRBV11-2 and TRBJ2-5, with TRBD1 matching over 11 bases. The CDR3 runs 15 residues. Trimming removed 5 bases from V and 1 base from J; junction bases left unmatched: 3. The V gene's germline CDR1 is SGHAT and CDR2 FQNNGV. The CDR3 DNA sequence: TGTGCCAGCAGCCTGGGACAGGGGGGCCAAGAGACCCAGTACTTC. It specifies CASSLGQGGQETQYF. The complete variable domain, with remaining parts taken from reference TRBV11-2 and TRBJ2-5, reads EAGVAQSPRYKIIEKRQSVAFWCNPISGHATLYWYQQILGQGPKLLIQFQNNGVVDDSQLPKDRFSAERLKGVDSTLKIQPAKLEDSAVYLCASSLGQGGQETQYFGPGTRLLVL.

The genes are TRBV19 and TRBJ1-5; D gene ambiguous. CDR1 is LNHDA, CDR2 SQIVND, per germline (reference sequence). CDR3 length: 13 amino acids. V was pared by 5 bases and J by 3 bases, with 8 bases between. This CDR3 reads CASSQQINQPQHF. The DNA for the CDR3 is TGTGCCAGTAGTCAACAGATCAATCAGCCCCAGCATTTT.

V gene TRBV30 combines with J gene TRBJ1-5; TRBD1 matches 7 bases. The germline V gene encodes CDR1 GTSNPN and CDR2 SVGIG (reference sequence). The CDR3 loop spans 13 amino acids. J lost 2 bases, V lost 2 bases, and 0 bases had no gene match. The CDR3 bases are TGTGCCTGGAGTACAGGGGGCAATCAGCCCCAGCATTTT. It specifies CAWSTGGNQPQHF.

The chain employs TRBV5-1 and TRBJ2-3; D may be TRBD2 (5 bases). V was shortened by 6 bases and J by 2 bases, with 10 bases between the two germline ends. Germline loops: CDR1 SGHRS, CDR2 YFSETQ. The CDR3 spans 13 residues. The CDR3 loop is CASKDSNTDTQYF. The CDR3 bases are TGCGCCAGCAAGGACTCAAACACAGATACGCAGTATTTT.

In nucleotides, the CDR3 is TGTGCCAGCAGCCCCGAGACAGGAGCCATTAACTATGGCTACACCTTC. This codes for CASSPETGAINYGYTF. The J gene is TRBJ1-2, the V gene TRBV7-8, with a weak D call TRBD1 (6 bases). CDR1 is SGHVS, CDR2 FQNEAQ, per germline. The CDR3 has 16 residues. The V end lost 5 bases, the J end lost 1 base, and 17 bases lay between the germline ends.